This T cell receptor beta chain was sequenced for a study of shared clonotypes between healthy human individuals. CDR1 is WNHNN, CDR2 SYGVQD, per germline (reference sequence). The CDR3 has 18 amino acids. Trimming cost V 4 bases and J 3 bases, with 22 bases left between them. Clones were read by immunoSEQ multiplex PCR, and TCRdb kept only the in-frame ones, dropping some. The table lists approximately 710,000 clones, roughly 91% of them singletons. Only Caucasian adults living in Nashville, Tennessee served as donors. Each CD8 memory set brought CD45RO+ cells together with CCR7-negative CD45RA+ TemRA cells.

Sequencing was performed on memory CD8+ T cells from PBMCs. Subset: CD45RO+ cells pooled with CCR7-negative TemRA cells. The chain employs TRBV10-1 and TRBJ2-1, with a tentative D call TRBD2 (5 bases). This sequence originates from a man aged 18 to 30 in good health. Some clones in this sample may be carry-over from other donors' samples. The CDR3 here is CASSATTTPNPHYNEQFF. The CDR3 DNA is TGCGCCAGCAGTGCGACTACTACCCCTAACCCGCACTACAATGAGCAGTTCTTC.